This T cell receptor (beta chain) was captured by sequencing in a study of blood T cell repertoires in COVID-19. Study-level background: There were acute and convalescent COVID-19 samples, and they came from the United States, Italy and Spain. Sources were T cells, B-cell-depleted T cells, or PBMCs; the material itself was cDNA or gDNA.

In the authors' methods: Quantification of nucleated cells was approximated via reference gene primer amplification. Only in-frame clones appear in the TCRdb table, and some are missing; sequencing was by immunoSEQ multiplex PCR. That table furnishes V, J and clone size, whereas the DNA furnished D and trimming. Of over 300,000 clones listed, 86% are singletons. The J segment lost 7 bases and the V segment lost 1 base, leaving 5 bases of the junction unmatched. Germline CDR1 reads SGDLS; CDR2 reads YYNGEE. This CDR3 is built from 15 residues. Sequenced sample: peripheral blood. This chain links TRBV9 with TRBJ1-6, with 7 nucleotides matching TRBD1. The sequence came from a woman aged 50 to 60 with acute or convalescent COVID-19. The CDR3 nucleotides are TGTGCCAGCAGCGTAAAACAGGGGTACAATTCACCCCTCCACTTT. It yields the protein CASSVKQGYNSPLHF.